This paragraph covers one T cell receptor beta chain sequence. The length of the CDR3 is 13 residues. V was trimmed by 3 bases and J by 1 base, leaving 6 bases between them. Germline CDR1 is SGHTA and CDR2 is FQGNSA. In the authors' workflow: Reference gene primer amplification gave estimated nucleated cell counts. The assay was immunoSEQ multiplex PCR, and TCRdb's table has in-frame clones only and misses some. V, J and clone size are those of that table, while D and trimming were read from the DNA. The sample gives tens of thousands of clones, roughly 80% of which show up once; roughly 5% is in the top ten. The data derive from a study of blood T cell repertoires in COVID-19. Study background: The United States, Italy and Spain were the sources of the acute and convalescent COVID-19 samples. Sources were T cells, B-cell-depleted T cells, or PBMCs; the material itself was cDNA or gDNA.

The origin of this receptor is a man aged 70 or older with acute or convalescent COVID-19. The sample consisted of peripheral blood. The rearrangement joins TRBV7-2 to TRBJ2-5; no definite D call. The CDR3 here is CASSFSGQETQYF. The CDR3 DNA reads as TGTGCCAGCAGCTTTTCGGGCCAAGAGACCCAGTACTTC. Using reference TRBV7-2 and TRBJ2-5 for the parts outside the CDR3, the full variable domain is GAGVSQSPSNKVTEKGKDVELRCDPISGHTALYWYRQSLGQGLEFLIYFQGNSAPDKSGLPSDRFSAERTGGSVSTLTIQRTQQEDSAVYLCASSFSGQETQYFGPGTRLLVL.